What follows are 14 T cell receptor beta chains derived from one specimen sequenced in a study of blood T cell repertoires in COVID-19 (dated by TCRdb to about 2020). The method behind the library was the immunoSEQ multiplex PCR assay. Drawn from immuneACCESS, this table holds only the in-frame rearrangements with V and J called that TCRdb kept. Clones are partly lost; checked studies trace under half to an unresolved V gene and leave the rest unexplained. Across this sample there are under 100,000 clones, with just under 85% seen only once. Of the sample, 15% to 20% is held by the ten largest clones. The sample taken for sequencing was peripheral blood. The receptor source for this set is an elderly man with active or convalescent COVID-19.

Concerning this clone itself: One end of the junction does not line up with germline, which may come from a read error. The chain recombines TRBV4-2 with TRBJ1-2; TRBD1 is a possible D gene (5 bases). The CDR3 consists of 17 residues. Germline CDR1 is LGHNA and CDR2 is YNFKEQ. CDR3 protein: CASSQGVGRDTNYGYTF. CDR3 DNA: TGTGCCAGCAGTCAAGGAGTTGGCAGGGATACTAACTATGGCTACACCTTC.

The rearrangement links TRBV24-1 to TRBJ2-1, with 7 bases fitting TRBD2. CDR3 size: 15 residues. Per germline, CDR1 KGHDR and CDR2 SFDVKD. V trimming: 4 bases; J trimming: 4 bases; junction bases outside the gene matches: 6. This CDR3 reads CATSDPTSVYNEQFF. In DNA, the CDR3 is TGTGCCACCAGTGACCCCACTAGCGTATACAATGAGCAGTTCTTC.

The chain recombines TRBV6-5 with TRBJ1-5; 8 bases fit TRBD1. V dropped 6 bases and J dropped 7; count of bases not matched to a gene: 5. This CDR3 region has 13 residues. CDR1 MNHEY and CDR2 SVGAGI come from the germline V gene. The CDR3 loop reads CASRGQDSQPQHF. DNA for the CDR3: TGTGCCAGCAGGGGACAGGACTCCCAGCCCCAGCATTTT.

This clone has only one observation. V gene TRBV3-1 (or the pseudogene TRBV3-2) combines with J gene TRBJ1-3, with a possible D match to TRBD1 (5 bases). V lost 1 base, J lost 1 base, and 5 bases lay in between. In germline, CDR1 is LGHDT, CDR2 YNNKEL (reference sequence). The CDR3 spans 14 residues. Here the CDR3 reads CASSQGTSGNTIYF. The CDR3 DNA follows: TGTGCCAGCAGCCAAGGGACATCTGGAAACACCATATATTTT.

The CDR3 coding sequence is TGTGCCAGCAGCGAAACCAGGGGCGCGGGGGCCAACGTCCTGACTTTC. This sequence encodes CASSETRGAGANVLTF. The gene calls are TRBV3-1 (or the pseudogene TRBV3-2) and TRBJ2-6; tentative D call: TRBD1 (6 bases). Germline CDR1 LGHDT, CDR2 YNNKEL (reference sequence). Trimming removed 5 bases from V and 4 bases from J, with 15 bases in between. The CDR3 has 16 residues.

The sample holds a few counts of this clone. The J gene is TRBJ1-6, the V gene TRBV3-1 (or the pseudogene TRBV3-2); D ambiguous. The V gene's germline CDR1 is LGHDT and CDR2 YNNKEL (reference sequence). V lost 2 bases to trimming and J lost 8 bases, with 7 bases between them. The CDR3 sequence is 13 residues long. CDR3 DNA: TGTGCCAGCAGCCAATTTTCCGATTCACCCCTCCACTTT. Its protein is CASSQFSDSPLHF.

The chain carries TRBV28 and TRBJ1-6, with 7 bases matching TRBD1. This CDR3 has 15 amino acids. Per germline, CDR1 MDHEN and CDR2 SYDVKM. The V and J ends lost 10 bases and 6 bases, in that order; junction bases with no gene match: 12. CDR3: CATTTTGISNSPLHF. The CDR3, as DNA: TGTGCCACCACGACGACAGGGATATCTAATTCACCCCTCCACTTT. The full variable domain, with the rest looked up from reference TRBV28 and TRBJ1-6, is DVKVTQSSRYLVKRTGEKVFLECVQDMDHENMFWYRQDPGLGLRLIYFSYDVKMKEKGDIPEGYSVSREKKERFSLILESASTNQTSMYLCATTTTGISNSPLHFGNGTRLTVT.

This chain links TRBV20-1 with TRBJ1-1, with TRBD1 matching over 9 bases. The length of the CDR3 is 11 residues. Per germline, CDR1 DFQATT and CDR2 SNEGSKA (reference sequence). The CDR3 DNA follows: TGCAGGGGACAGGGAGGCACTGAAGCTTTCTTT. Its translation: CRGQGGTEAFF.

V is TRBV19 and J is TRBJ1-4, with D perhaps TRBD1 (6 bases). The CDR3 is 17 amino acids. Germline values: CDR1 LNHDA, CDR2 SQIVND (reference sequence). V was shortened by 3 bases and J by 5 bases, with 19 bases between the two germline ends. The CDR3 spells CASSIATSTGRNEKLFF. Here the CDR3 DNA reads TGTGCCAGTAGTATCGCCACCTCGACAGGACGGAATGAAAAACTGTTTTTT.

In nucleotides, the CDR3 is TGTGCCAGCAGCGTGGTAGCGGGCGCGTACAATGAGCAGTTCTTC. Protein: CASSVVAGAYNEQFF. V and J are TRBV9 and TRBJ2-1, with TRBD2 identical over 7 bases. The trim removed 2 bases at V and 4 bases at J, leaving 6 bases unmatched. CDR1 SGDLS and CDR2 YYNGEE come from the germline V gene. The CDR3 runs to 15 residues.

The chain has TRBV24-1 and TRBJ2-3; TRBD1 aligns across 7 bases. The CDR3 totals 15 residues. In germline, CDR1 is KGHDR, CDR2 SFDVKD. V shed 4 bases and J 5 bases; nucleotides not matched to a gene: 8. This chain's CDR3 is CATSEPTGIGDTQYF. CDR3 DNA sequence: TGTGCCACCAGTGAACCGACAGGGATAGGAGATACGCAGTATTTT.

The V and J genes are TRBV11-3 and TRBJ1-1; 7 nucleotides align to TRBD1. Germline CDR1 and CDR2: SGHNT and YENEEA. This CDR3 has 14 residues. Trimming took 6 bases from V and 1 from J; bases not matched to a gene: 5. In DNA, the CDR3 is TGTGCCAGCAGATTACAGGGGAAGAACACTGAAGCTTTCTTT. This codes for CASRLQGKNTEAFF.

This clone has only a few counts. The V and J genes are TRBV27 and TRBJ1-2; D is ambiguous. The CDR3 is 14 amino acids. Germline CDR1 reads MNHEY; CDR2 reads SMNVEV (reference sequence). V lost 6 bases and J lost 4, with 15 bases in between. The CDR3 nucleotides read TGTGCCAGCAGGGAGTCCCTGGGAGGCTATGGCTACACCTTC. It encodes CASRESLGGYGYTF.

The rearrangement links TRBV19 to TRBJ1-2; D remains unclear. V was clipped by 3 bases and J by 0 bases, with 8 bases between them. The CDR3 spans 14 residues. From germline, CDR1 is LNHDA and CDR2 SQIVND (reference sequence). CDR3 in amino acids: CASSMASTNYGYTF. The CDR3 coding sequence is TGTGCCAGTAGTATGGCCAGTACTAACTATGGCTACACCTTC.